The 7 T cell receptor beta chains below all came from one sample that was sequenced in a study of cytomegalovirus exposure and HLA in healthy donors. PCR used 60 Vbeta primers and 13 Jbeta primers. Repertoires were generated with immunoSEQ multiplex PCR, while TCRdb's copy carries only in-frame clones and drops some. The listing records tens of thousands of clones. Sequencing input: PBMCs. These receptors were obtained from a man between 18 and 35 years old in good health and CMV-seropositive.

The chain joins TRBV28 to TRBJ1-1; D remains unclear. The CDR3 spans 15 residues. CDR1 MDHEN and CDR2 SYDVKM come from the germline V gene. V lost 2 bases and J lost 4, with 14 bases in between. CDR3 protein: CASSLAGRVITEAFF. The CDR3 DNA reads as TGTGCCAGCAGTTTAGCGGGTAGGGTTATCACTGAAGCTTTCTTT.

This chain connects TRBV14 to TRBJ2-3, with 7 bases identical to TRBD1. V lost 1 base and J lost 3; bases outside the gene matches: 4. The germline gives CDR1 SGHDN, CDR2 FVKESK. The CDR3 contains 15 residues. CDR3 coding DNA: TGTGCCAGCAGCCAAGGGAGACAGGGAACAGATACGCAGTATTTT. Residues: CASSQGRQGTDTQYF.

This clone counts as medium-sized (0.01 to 0.1%) by frequency. The same CDR3 also results from other DNA sequences found in this sample. This sequence joins TRBV6-4 and TRBJ2-1, with TRBD2 identical over 10 bases. Germline lookup yields CDR1 MRHNA and CDR2 SNTAGT. The V gene end was trimmed by 3 bases and the J gene end by 6 bases; junction bases not matched to a gene: 5. CDR3 size: 15 residues. The CDR3 here is CASSDEAGGRNEQFF. For the CDR3, the DNA is TGTGCCAGCAGTGATGAAGCGGGAGGGCGCAATGAGCAGTTCTTC.

This rearrangement joins TRBV6-1 to TRBJ2-7; TRBD2 agrees at 8 bases. Germline V lookup: CDR1 MNHNS, CDR2 SASEGT. V trimming: 9 bases; J trimming: 4 bases; junction bases outside the gene matches: 8. CDR3 length equals 13 residues. CDR3 in DNA: TGTGCCAGTCGAGGAGCGGGAGAGTACGAGCAGTACTTC. This translates into CASRGAGEYEQYF.

This chain connects TRBV19 to TRBJ1-2; 8 bases match TRBD1. CDR1 and CDR2 from the germline V gene are LNHDA and SQIVND (reference sequence). This CDR3 is built from 13 residues. V gave up 4 bases and J gave up 5 bases; unmatched junction bases: 3. The CDR3 DNA follows: TGTGCCAGTAGTACGGACAGGGAATATGGCTACACCTTC. Translating gives CASSTDREYGYTF.

The V and J genes are TRBV2 and TRBJ1-2; 8 bases map to TRBD1. This CDR3 has 11 residues. Germline V CDR1 and CDR2: SNHLY, FYNNEI. The V and J ends lost 4 bases and 14 bases, in that order; junction bases with no gene match: 6. CDR3 coding DNA: TGTGCCAGCAGTGCGGGACAGGTTAAAACCTTC. Translation gives CASSAGQVKTF.

The genes are TRBV7-2 and TRBJ1-2, with 10 positions matching TRBD1. The CDR3 extends over 16 amino acids. Germline V gene data show CDR1 as SGHTA and CDR2 as FQGNSA. V shed 5 bases, J shed 6 bases, and the junction held 12 bases outside the gene matches. The CDR3 DNA reads as TGTGCCAGCAGCACCCGGGGGGGACAGGGGACGGATGGCTACACCTTC. It specifies CASSTRGGQGTDGYTF.